This TCR beta chain emerged from a study of T cell changes during pregnancy in multiple sclerosis. CDR3 length equals 13 residues. Losses at the gene ends were 6 bases for V and 6 bases for J; bases not matched to a gene: 4. Germline V gene sequence: CDR1 LGHNA, CDR2 YNFKEQ. A note on this clone: Possible read error: a much larger clone is one base away. Other DNA sequences from this sample encode an identical CDR3 as well.

The protocol was immunoSEQ multiplex PCR, while the TCRdb copy is restricted to in-frame clones and leaves out a portion. Among about 68,000 clones, 90% were seen once, and the ten largest hold around 1.4%. The chain links TRBV4-2 to TRBJ2-1, with 8 bases aligning to TRBD1. This TCR was recovered from a female donor with multiple sclerosis, enrolled in a pregnancy study. This specimen was peripheral blood, taken in the third trimester of pregnancy. The CDR3 here is CASSLGQGNEQFF. CDR3 DNA sequence: TGTGCCAGCAGTCTTGGACAGGGCAATGAGCAGTTCTTC.